This T cell receptor (beta chain) appears in the sequencing data of a study of Ad26.COV2.S vaccination and SARS-CoV-2 variants. Findings and limits, study-wide: After vaccination, substantial breadth of spike-specific CD8+ and CD4+ responses was reported. Vaccine recipients showed a spike-specific TCR breadth that was higher than in placebo recipients.

In the case of this clone: Its specificity is unknown.

As for treatment: 15 to 20 received Ad26.COV2.S at low or high dose, single or two shots; about 5 received placebo; per-sample allocation not given. Samples analyzed were those drawn on day 63 after the first vaccine or placebo injection. At a Boston site, the person donating was an adult of 18-55 years. V was pared by 4 bases and J by 4 bases, with 21 bases between. This CDR3 region has 16 residues. The germline gives CDR1 SGHRS, CDR2 YFSETQ. Assay: immunoSEQ multiplex PCR; the TCRdb copy retains only in-frame clones and omits some. Of 360,000 or so clones listed, roughly 84% are singletons. The input for sequencing was peripheral blood, taken in a trial of Ad26.COV2.S vaccine versus placebo. V and J are TRBV5-1 and TRBJ2-7, with D possibly matching TRBD1 (6 bases). This TCR derives from a person aged 18-65 years who received the Ad26.COV2.S COVID-19 vaccine or a placebo. The CDR3 nucleotides are TGCGCCAGCAGCAGAGACAGGCCATCAACCCAATACGAGCAGTACTTC. Protein product: CASSRDRPSTQYEQYF.